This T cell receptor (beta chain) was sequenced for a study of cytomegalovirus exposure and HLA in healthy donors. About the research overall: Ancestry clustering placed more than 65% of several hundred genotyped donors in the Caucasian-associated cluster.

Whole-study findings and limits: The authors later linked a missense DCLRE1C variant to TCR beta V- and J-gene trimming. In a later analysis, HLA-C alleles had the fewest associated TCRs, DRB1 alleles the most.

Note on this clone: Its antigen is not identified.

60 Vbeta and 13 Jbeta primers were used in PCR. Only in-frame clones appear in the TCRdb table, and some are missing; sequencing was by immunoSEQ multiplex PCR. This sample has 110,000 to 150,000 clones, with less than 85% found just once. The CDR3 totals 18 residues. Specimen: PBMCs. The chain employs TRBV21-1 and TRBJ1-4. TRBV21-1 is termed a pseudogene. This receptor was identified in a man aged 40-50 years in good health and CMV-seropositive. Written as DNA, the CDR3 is TGTGCCAGCAGCAAAGCGCTGGGACTCGGGGATGCGAAGGAAAAACTGTTTTTT. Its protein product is CASSKALGLGDAKEKLFF.